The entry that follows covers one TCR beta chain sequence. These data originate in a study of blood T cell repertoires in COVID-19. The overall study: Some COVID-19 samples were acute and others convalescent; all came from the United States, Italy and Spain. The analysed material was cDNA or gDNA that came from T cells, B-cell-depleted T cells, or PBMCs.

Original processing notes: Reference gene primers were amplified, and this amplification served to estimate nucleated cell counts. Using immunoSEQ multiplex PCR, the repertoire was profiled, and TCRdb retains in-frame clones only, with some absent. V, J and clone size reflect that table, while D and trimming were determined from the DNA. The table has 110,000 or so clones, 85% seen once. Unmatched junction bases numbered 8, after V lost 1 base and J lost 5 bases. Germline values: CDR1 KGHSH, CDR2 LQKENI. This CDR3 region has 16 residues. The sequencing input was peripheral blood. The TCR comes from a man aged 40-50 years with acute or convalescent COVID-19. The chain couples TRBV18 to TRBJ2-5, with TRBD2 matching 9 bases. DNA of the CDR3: TGTGCCAGCTCACCACGTTTACTAGCGGGCTTGGAGACCCAGTACTTC. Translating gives CASSPRLLAGLETQYF.